This is a list of T cell receptor beta chains from one sample in a study of blood T cell repertoires in COVID-19. The protocol was immunoSEQ multiplex PCR, while the TCRdb copy is restricted to in-frame clones and leaves out a portion. The sample has hundreds of thousands of clones, 85% to 90% seen once. The source material was peripheral blood. These receptors were collected from a woman in her thirties with COVID-19, enrolled during active disease. The CDR3 runs from the conserved cysteine through the conserved F or W. A D gene is named only where the DNA matches it firmly. Size is omitted from some rows. Given values are once, few, many or a class for expanded clones.

d_call: -
j_call: TRBJ1-2
v_call: TRBV7-2
clone_size: -
cdr3_nt: TGTGCCAGCAGCTTGGAGCAGGGATTGGGCTACACCTTC
cdr3_aa: CASSLEQGLGYTF

d_call: TRBD1
j_call: TRBJ1-4
v_call: TRBV5-1
clone_size: -
cdr3_nt: TGCGCCAGCAGCCCGGACAGGGGCCGGGAAAAACTGTTTTTT
cdr3_aa: CASSPDRGREKLFF

d_call: TRBD1
j_call: TRBJ1-4
v_call: TRBV28
clone_size: few
cdr3_nt: TGTGCCAGCAGTGGGGACAGGCCTAATGAAAAACTGTTTTTT
cdr3_aa: CASSGDRPNEKLFF

d_call: -
j_call: TRBJ1-2
v_call: TRBV19
clone_size: -
cdr3_nt: TGTGCCAGTAGTATCGGGGGTAGCTATGGCTACACCTTC
cdr3_aa: CASSIGGSYGYTF

d_call: -
j_call: TRBJ2-7
v_call: TRBV9
clone_size: few
cdr3_nt: TGTGCCAGCAGCGTAGGCGGGGCCTACTACGAGCAGTACTTC
cdr3_aa: CASSVGGAYYEQYF

d_call: -
j_call: TRBJ1-5
v_call: TRBV28
clone_size: -
cdr3_nt: TGTGCCAGCAGTTTTTCAGGTGGGGGGAATCAGCCCCAGCATTTT
cdr3_aa: CASSFSGGGNQPQHF

d_call: -
j_call: TRBJ2-1
v_call: TRBV5-1
clone_size: -
cdr3_nt: TGCGCCAGCAGCTTATTCCGCTCCGCGGACCCAAACGGGAGTGAGCAGTTCTTC
cdr3_aa: CASSLFRSADPNGSEQFF

d_call: -
j_call: TRBJ1-6
v_call: TRBV19
clone_size: -
cdr3_nt: TGTGCCAGTAACGCCGGGTCCTCATCTTCACCCCTCCACTTT
cdr3_aa: CASNAGSSSSPLHF

d_call: TRBD1
j_call: TRBJ1-3
v_call: TRBV5-5
clone_size: -
cdr3_nt: TGTGCCAGCAGCTCGCGGACAGGTGGCAAGGACACCATATATTTT
cdr3_aa: CASSSRTGGKDTIYF

d_call: TRBD2
j_call: TRBJ2-3
v_call: TRBV30
clone_size: -
cdr3_nt: TGTGCCTGGAATAGCGGGGGGATACGACGATTGGCTACGCAGTATTTT
cdr3_aa: CAWNSGGIRRLATQYF

d_call: -
j_call: TRBJ1-5
v_call: TRBV4-1
clone_size: -
cdr3_nt: TGCGCCAGCAGCCAAGCCCCCGAGAGACAGCCCCAGCATTTT
cdr3_aa: CASSQAPERQPQHF

d_call: -
j_call: TRBJ2-5
v_call: TRBV5-1
clone_size: -
cdr3_nt: TGCGCCAGCAGCTTTCCTCAAGAGACCCAGTACTTC
cdr3_aa: CASSFPQETQYF

d_call: -
j_call: TRBJ1-1
v_call: TRBV27
clone_size: few
cdr3_nt: TGTGCCAGCTATCTAACGTTGAACACTGAAGCTTTCTTT
cdr3_aa: CASYLTLNTEAFF

d_call: -
j_call: TRBJ1-1
v_call: TRBV6-5
clone_size: many
cdr3_nt: TGTGCCAGCAGTTATTCCGCGGGGCGCAACACTGAAGCTTTCTTT
cdr3_aa: CASSYSAGRNTEAFF

d_call: -
j_call: TRBJ1-2
v_call: TRBV18
clone_size: -
cdr3_nt: TGTGCCAGCTCAGCGAGAAGAGTATATGGCTACACCTTC
cdr3_aa: CASSARRVYGYTF

d_call: -
j_call: TRBJ1-6
v_call: TRBV9
clone_size: -
cdr3_nt: TGTGCCAGCAGCGTAGATGGAGGATCGTTTGCTCTCCACTTT
cdr3_aa: CASSVDGGSFALHF

d_call: TRBD2
j_call: TRBJ2-1
v_call: TRBV6-4
clone_size: -
cdr3_nt: TGTGCCAGCAGCGATAGCGGGGGGGCGCGGAGTGAGCAGTTCTTC
cdr3_aa: CASSDSGGARSEQFF

d_call: TRBD1
j_call: TRBJ1-2
v_call: TRBV7-8
clone_size: -
cdr3_nt: TGTGCCAGCAGCAGGGACAGGGTGGGCTATGGCTACACCTTC
cdr3_aa: CASSRDRVGYGYTF

d_call: TRBD1
j_call: TRBJ1-4
v_call: TRBV11-2
clone_size: -
cdr3_nt: TGTGCCAGCAGCCCCGGGACAGGGGGCAGGCCTAATGAAAAACTGTTTTTT
cdr3_aa: CASSPGTGGRPNEKLFF

d_call: TRBD1
j_call: TRBJ1-2
v_call: TRBV6-2/TRBV6-3
clone_size: few
cdr3_nt: TGTGCCAGCAGTCACGCCGGGACAGACTATGGCTACACCTTC
cdr3_aa: CASSHAGTDYGYTF

d_call: -
j_call: TRBJ1-1
v_call: TRBV6-5
clone_size: -
cdr3_nt: TGTGCCAGCAGTTATAGCCGCACCGACACTGAAGCTTTCTTT
cdr3_aa: CASSYSRTDTEAFF

d_call: TRBD2
j_call: TRBJ2-3
v_call: TRBV3-1/TRBV3-2
clone_size: -
cdr3_nt: TGTGCCAGCAGCCAAGATCCCTGGACTAGCGGGTCTAGCACAGATACGCAGTATTTT
cdr3_aa: CASSQDPWTSGSSTDTQYF

d_call: -
j_call: TRBJ1-1
v_call: TRBV2
clone_size: -
cdr3_nt: TGTGCCAGCAGGGGGAGCAGGGGAACTTTCTTT
cdr3_aa: CASRGSRGTFF

d_call: TRBD1
j_call: TRBJ1-2
v_call: TRBV16
clone_size: -
cdr3_nt: TGTGCCAGCAGCCAAGGACAGGGCTTGGGGGGCTACACCTTC
cdr3_aa: CASSQGQGLGGYTF

d_call: -
j_call: TRBJ1-6
v_call: TRBV6-5
clone_size: -
cdr3_nt: TGTGCCAGCATTAGGACGGCCGGAGGGGTACCCCTCCACTTT
cdr3_aa: CASIRTAGGVPLHF

d_call: -
j_call: TRBJ1-5
v_call: TRBV6-5
clone_size: -
cdr3_nt: TGTGCCAGCAGTTACTCCCAAACTTATAGCAATCAGCCCCAGCATTTT
cdr3_aa: CASSYSQTYSNQPQHF

d_call: TRBD2
j_call: TRBJ2-3
v_call: TRBV5-4
clone_size: -
cdr3_nt: TGTGCCAGCAGCTTGAGCGGGAGCGGACGCACAGATACGCAGTATTTT
cdr3_aa: CASSLSGSGRTDTQYF

d_call: TRBD2
j_call: TRBJ2-1
v_call: TRBV7-9
clone_size: -
cdr3_nt: TGTGCCAGCAGCCCCAGCGGGGGGGCGGGGAATGAGCAGTTCTTC
cdr3_aa: CASSPSGGAGNEQFF

d_call: -
j_call: TRBJ2-7
v_call: TRBV16
clone_size: -
cdr3_nt: TGTGCCAGCAGCTCGAGAGCCCTCTCCTACGAGCAGTACTTC
cdr3_aa: CASSSRALSYEQYF

d_call: TRBD1
j_call: TRBJ1-2
v_call: TRBV18
clone_size: -
cdr3_nt: TGTGCCAGCTCACCGACAGGGGTAGACTATGGCTACACCTTC
cdr3_aa: CASSPTGVDYGYTF

d_call: -
j_call: TRBJ1-5
v_call: TRBV15
clone_size: -
cdr3_nt: TGTGCCACCAGCAGACCCGACAGGAACAATCAGCCCCAGCATTTT
cdr3_aa: CATSRPDRNNQPQHF

d_call: TRBD1
j_call: TRBJ2-1
v_call: TRBV11-3
clone_size: few
cdr3_nt: TGTGCCAGCAGCCTGCGGGACAGGGACAATGAGCAGTTCTTC
cdr3_aa: CASSLRDRDNEQFF

d_call: TRBD1
j_call: TRBJ1-6
v_call: TRBV18
clone_size: few
cdr3_nt: TGTGCCAGCTCACCCCGCCGACAGGGGGCCGGCTCACCCCTCCACTTT
cdr3_aa: CASSPRRQGAGSPLHF

d_call: -
j_call: TRBJ2-3
v_call: TRBV5-1
clone_size: -
cdr3_nt: TGCGCCAGCAGCCCCGAAGGGGGCACAGATACGCAGTATTTT
cdr3_aa: CASSPEGGTDTQYF

d_call: -
j_call: TRBJ1-5
v_call: TRBV6-5
clone_size: once
cdr3_nt: TGTGCCAGTCGGGACAACCACAATCAGCCCCAGCATTTT
cdr3_aa: CASRDNHNQPQHF

d_call: TRBD1
j_call: TRBJ1-1
v_call: TRBV18
clone_size: -
cdr3_nt: TGTGCCAGCTCACCATTACAGGGGATCGTAAACACTGAAGCTTTCTTT
cdr3_aa: CASSPLQGIVNTEAFF

d_call: TRBD1
j_call: TRBJ1-5
v_call: TRBV15
clone_size: -
cdr3_nt: TGTGCCACCAGCAGAGTTAGGACAGGGGCTCAGCCCCAGCATTTT
cdr3_aa: CATSRVRTGAQPQHF

d_call: TRBD1
j_call: TRBJ1-2
v_call: TRBV2
clone_size: -
cdr3_nt: TGTGCCAGCAGCGGACAGGGGTATGGCTACACCTTC
cdr3_aa: CASSGQGYGYTF

d_call: -
j_call: TRBJ2-3
v_call: TRBV14
clone_size: -
cdr3_nt: TGTGCCAGCAGCCTCATCGGTAGTTTCACAGATACGCAGTATTTT
cdr3_aa: CASSLIGSFTDTQYF

d_call: TRBD1
j_call: TRBJ1-6
v_call: TRBV4-2
clone_size: -
cdr3_nt: TGTGCCAGCAGCCAAGAGACAGGGAATTCACCCCTCCACTTT
cdr3_aa: CASSQETGNSPLHF

d_call: -
j_call: TRBJ1-2
v_call: TRBV3-1/TRBV3-2
clone_size: -
cdr3_nt: TGTGCCAGCAGCCAAGATTGGGGGCAGGGCCTGAATGGCTACACCTTC
cdr3_aa: CASSQDWGQGLNGYTF

d_call: -
j_call: TRBJ1-1
v_call: TRBV7-2
clone_size: -
cdr3_nt: TGTGCCAGCAGCCTAGACAGAAATTATGAAGCTTTCTTT
cdr3_aa: CASSLDRNYEAFF

d_call: -
j_call: TRBJ1-4
v_call: TRBV5-1
clone_size: -
cdr3_nt: TGCGCCAGCAGCTTGCTCCTTCACTCCAAAGCAACTAATGAAAAACTGTTTTTT
cdr3_aa: CASSLLLHSKATNEKLFF

d_call: TRBD2
j_call: TRBJ2-6
v_call: TRBV18
clone_size: -
cdr3_nt: TGTGCCAGCTCACCAGCGGGGAGGGTAAACTCTGGGGCCAACGTCCTGACTTTC
cdr3_aa: CASSPAGRVNSGANVLTF

d_call: -
j_call: TRBJ1-6
v_call: TRBV3-1/TRBV3-2
clone_size: -
cdr3_nt: TGTGCCAGCAGCCCGCTTCCAGGGAATTCACCCCTCCACTTT
cdr3_aa: CASSPLPGNSPLHF